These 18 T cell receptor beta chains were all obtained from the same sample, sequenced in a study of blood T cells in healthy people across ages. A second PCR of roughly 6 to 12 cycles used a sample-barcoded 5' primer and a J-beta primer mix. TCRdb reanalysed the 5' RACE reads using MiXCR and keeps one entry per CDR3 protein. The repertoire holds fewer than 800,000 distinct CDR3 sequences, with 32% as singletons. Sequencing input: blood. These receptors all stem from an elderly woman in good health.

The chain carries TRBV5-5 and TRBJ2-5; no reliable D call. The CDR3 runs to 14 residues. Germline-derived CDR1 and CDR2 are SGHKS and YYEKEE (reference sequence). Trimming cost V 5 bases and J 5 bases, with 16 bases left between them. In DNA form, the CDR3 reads TGTGCCAGCAGAAGAGTTTCTAGTCTGGAGACCCAGTACTTC. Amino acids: CASRRVSSLETQYF.

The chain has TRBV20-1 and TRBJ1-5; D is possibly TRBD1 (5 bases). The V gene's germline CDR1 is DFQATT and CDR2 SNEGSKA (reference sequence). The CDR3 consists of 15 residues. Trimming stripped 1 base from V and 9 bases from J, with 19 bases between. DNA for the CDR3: TGCAGTGCTAGAGGCCGGGGGGAGGCGTTTCGGCCCCAGCATTTT. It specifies CSARGRGEAFRPQHF.

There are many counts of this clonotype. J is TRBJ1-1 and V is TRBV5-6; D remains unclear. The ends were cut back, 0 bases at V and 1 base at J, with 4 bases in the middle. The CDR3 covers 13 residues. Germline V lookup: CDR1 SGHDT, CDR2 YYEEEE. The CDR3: CASSLDANTEAFF. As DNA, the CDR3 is TGTGCCAGCAGCTTGGATGCGAACACTGAAGCTTTCTTT.

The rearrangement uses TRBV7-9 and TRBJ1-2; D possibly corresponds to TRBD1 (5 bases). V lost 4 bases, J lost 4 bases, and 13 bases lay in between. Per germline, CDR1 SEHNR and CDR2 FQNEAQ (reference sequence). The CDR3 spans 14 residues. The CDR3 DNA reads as TGTGCCAGCAGCTGGGGTGACAGCACCTATGGCTACACCTTC. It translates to CASSWGDSTYGYTF.

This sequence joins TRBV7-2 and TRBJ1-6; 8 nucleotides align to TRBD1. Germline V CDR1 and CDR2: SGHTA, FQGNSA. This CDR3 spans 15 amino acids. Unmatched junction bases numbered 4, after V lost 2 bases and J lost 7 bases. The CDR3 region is CASSLKTGENSPLHF. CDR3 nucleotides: TGTGCCAGCAGCTTAAAGACAGGGGAAAATTCACCCCTCCACTTT. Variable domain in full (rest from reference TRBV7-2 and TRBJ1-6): GAGVSQSPSNKVTEKGKDVELRCDPISGHTALYWYRQSLGQGLEFLIYFQGNSAPDKSGLPSDRFSAERTGGSVSTLTIQRTQQEDSAVYLCASSLKTGENSPLHFGNGTRLTVT.

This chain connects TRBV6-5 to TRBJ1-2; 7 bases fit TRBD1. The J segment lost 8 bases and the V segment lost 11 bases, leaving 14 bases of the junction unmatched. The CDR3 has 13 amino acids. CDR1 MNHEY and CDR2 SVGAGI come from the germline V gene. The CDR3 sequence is CAARGLIRGGYTF. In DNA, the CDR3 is TGTGCCGCCCGGGGCTTAATCAGGGGGGGCTACACCTTC.

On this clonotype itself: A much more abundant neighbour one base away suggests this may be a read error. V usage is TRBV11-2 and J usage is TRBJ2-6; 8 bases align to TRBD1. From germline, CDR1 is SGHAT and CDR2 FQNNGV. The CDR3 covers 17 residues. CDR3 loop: CASTRTGFSSGANVRTF. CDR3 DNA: TGTGCCAGCACCCGGACAGGGTTTAGCTCTGGGGCCAACGTCCGGACTTTC.

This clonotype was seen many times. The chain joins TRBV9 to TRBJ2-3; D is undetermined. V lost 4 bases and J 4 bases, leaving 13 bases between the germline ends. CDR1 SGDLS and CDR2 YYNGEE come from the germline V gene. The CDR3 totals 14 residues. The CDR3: CASSQALRADTQYF. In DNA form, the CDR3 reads TGTGCCAGCAGCCAGGCCTTAAGGGCAGATACGCAGTATTTT. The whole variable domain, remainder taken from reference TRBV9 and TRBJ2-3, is DSGVTQTPKHLITATGQRVTLRCSPRSGDLSVYWYQQSLDQGLQFLIQYYNGEERAKGNILERFSAQQFPDLHSELNLSSLELGDSALYFCASSQALRADTQYFGPGTRLTVL.

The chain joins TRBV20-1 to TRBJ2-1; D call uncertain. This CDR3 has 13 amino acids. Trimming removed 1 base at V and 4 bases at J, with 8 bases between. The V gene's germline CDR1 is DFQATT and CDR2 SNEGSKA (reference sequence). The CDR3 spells CSARAQVYNEQFF. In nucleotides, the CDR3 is TGCAGTGCTAGAGCCCAGGTGTACAATGAGCAGTTCTTC.

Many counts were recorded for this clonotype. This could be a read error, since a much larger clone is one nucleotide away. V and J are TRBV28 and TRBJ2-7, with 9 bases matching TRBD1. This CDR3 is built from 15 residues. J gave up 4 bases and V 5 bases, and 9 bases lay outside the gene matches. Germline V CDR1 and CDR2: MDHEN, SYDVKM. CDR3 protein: CASSLQGQGWYEQYF. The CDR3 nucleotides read TGTGCCAGCAGTCTTCAGGGACAGGGATGGTACGAGCAGTACTTC.

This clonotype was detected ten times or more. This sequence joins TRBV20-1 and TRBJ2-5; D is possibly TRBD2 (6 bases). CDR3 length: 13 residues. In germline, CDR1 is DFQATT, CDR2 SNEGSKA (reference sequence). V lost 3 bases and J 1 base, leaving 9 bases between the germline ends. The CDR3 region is CSARGTGQETQYF. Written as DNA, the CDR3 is TGCAGTGCTAGGGGGACTGGCCAAGAGACCCAGTACTTC.

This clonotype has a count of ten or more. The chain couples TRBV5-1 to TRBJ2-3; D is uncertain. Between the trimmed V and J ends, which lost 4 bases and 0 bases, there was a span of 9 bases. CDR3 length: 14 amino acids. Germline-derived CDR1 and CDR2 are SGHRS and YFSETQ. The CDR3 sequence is CASSGATSTDTQYF. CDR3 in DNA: TGCGCCAGCAGCGGAGCAACAAGCACAGATACGCAGTATTTT.

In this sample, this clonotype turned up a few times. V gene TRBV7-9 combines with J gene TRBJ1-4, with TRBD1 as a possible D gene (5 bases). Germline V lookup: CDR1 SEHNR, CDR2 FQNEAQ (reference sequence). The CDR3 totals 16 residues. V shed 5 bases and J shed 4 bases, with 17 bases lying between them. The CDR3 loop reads CASSQLPGLHNEKLFF. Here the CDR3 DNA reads TGTGCCAGCAGCCAATTACCGGGACTGCATAATGAAAAACTGTTTTTT.

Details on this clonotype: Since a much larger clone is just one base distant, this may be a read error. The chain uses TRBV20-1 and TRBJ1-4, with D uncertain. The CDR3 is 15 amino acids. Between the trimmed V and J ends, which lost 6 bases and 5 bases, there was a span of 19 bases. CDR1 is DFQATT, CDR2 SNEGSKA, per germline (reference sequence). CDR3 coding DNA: TGCAGTGCCCTTAGTTGGCTTTCCGGGAATGAAAAACTGTTTTTT. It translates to CSALSWLSGNEKLFF.

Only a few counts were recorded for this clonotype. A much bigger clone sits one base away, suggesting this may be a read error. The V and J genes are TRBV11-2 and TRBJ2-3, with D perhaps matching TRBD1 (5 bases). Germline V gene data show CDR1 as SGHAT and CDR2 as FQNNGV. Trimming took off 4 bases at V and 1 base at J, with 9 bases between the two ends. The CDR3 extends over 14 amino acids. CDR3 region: CASSWLGRTDTQYF. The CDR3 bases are TGTGCCAGCAGCTGGCTGGGGCGCACAGATACGCAGTATTTT.

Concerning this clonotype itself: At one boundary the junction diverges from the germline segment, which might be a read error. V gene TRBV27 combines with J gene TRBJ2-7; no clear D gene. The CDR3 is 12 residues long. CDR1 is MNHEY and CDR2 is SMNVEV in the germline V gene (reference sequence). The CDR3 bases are TGCACCAGCAGAGTCAGTGTCTACGAGCAGTACTTC. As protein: CTSRVSVYEQYF.

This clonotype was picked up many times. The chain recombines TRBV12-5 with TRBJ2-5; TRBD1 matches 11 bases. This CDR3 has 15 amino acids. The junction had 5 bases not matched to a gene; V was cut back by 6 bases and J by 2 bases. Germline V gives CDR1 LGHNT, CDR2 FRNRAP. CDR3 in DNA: TGTGCTAGTGGAGCCGGGACAGGGGGACAAGAGACCCAGTACTTC. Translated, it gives CASGAGTGGQETQYF.

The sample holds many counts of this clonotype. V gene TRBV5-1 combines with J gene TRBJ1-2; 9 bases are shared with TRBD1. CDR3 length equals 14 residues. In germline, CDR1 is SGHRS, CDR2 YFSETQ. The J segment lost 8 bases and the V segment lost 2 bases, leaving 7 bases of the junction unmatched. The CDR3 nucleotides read TGCGCCAGCAGCTTACAGGGGGCGCGGGAGGGCTACACCTTC. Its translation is CASSLQGAREGYTF. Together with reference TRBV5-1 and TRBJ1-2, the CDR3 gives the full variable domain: KAGVTQTPRYLIKTRGQQVTLSCSPISGHRSVSWYQQTPGQGLQFLFEYFSETQRNKGNFPGRFSGRQFSNSRSEMNVSTLELGDSALYLCASSLQGAREGYTFGSGTRLTVV.